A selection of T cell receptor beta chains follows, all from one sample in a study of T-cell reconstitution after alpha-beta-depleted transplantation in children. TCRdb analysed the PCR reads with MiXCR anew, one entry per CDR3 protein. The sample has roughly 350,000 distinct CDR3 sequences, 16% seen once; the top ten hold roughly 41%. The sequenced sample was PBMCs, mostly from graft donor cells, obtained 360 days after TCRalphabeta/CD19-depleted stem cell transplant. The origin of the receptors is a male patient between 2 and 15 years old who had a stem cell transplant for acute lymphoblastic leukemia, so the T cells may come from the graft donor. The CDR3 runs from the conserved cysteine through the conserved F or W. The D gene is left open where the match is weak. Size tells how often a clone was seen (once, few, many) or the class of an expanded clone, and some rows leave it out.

CASSQDTRGWPYEQYF,TGCGCCAGCAGCCAAGATACGCGGGGTTGGCCATACGAGCAGTACTTC,TRBV4-3,-,TRBJ2-7,-
CASSSLAVYNEQFF,TGTGCCAGCAGCTCACTAGCGGTATACAATGAGCAGTTCTTC,TRBV28,-,TRBJ2-1,TRBD2
CASSYSLAVGGPSNLRTFF,TGTGCCAGCAGTTACTCGTTGGCCGTGGGGGGGCCCAGTAACCTAAGGACTTTCTTT,TRBV6-5,few,TRBJ1-1,-
CASSFTGSNTEAFF,TGTGCCAGCAGCTTCACCGGGTCGAACACTGAAGCTTTCTTT,TRBV7-9,many,TRBJ1-1,-
CASSPRGGYEQYF,TGCGCCAGCAGCCCCCGGGGGGGGTACGAGCAGTACTTC,TRBV4-1,-,TRBJ2-7,TRBD2
CSASVLAGGRSQYF,TGCAGTGCTAGTGTGCTAGCGGGAGGCCGATCGCAGTATTTT,TRBV20-1,once,TRBJ2-3,TRBD2
CASSPQGGRDSGELFF,TGTGCCAGCAGTCCACAGGGGGGGAGGGATTCCGGGGAGCTGTTTTTT,TRBV7-2,few,TRBJ2-2,-
CASSPRGEDAVSGNTIYF,TGTGCCAGCAGCCCCCGGGGAGAGGACGCTGTCTCTGGAAACACCATATATTTT,TRBV21-1,-,TRBJ1-3,-
CASSLPGTSGSEEQFF,TGCGCCAGCAGCTTGCCCGGGACTAGCGGGAGTGAGGAGCAGTTCTTC,TRBV5-1,few,TRBJ2-1,TRBD2
CASSPHRGLGDTQYF,TGTGCCAGCAGCCCCCATCGGGGGCTTGGAGATACGCAGTATTTT,TRBV3-1,few,TRBJ2-3,-
CATSSGDGSYNEQFF,TGTGCCACCAGCAGCGGGGACGGCTCCTACAATGAGCAGTTCTTC,TRBV15,-,TRBJ2-1,-
CSADRDSYEQYF,TGCAGCGCTGACAGGGACTCCTACGAGCAGTACTTC,TRBV20-1,many,TRBJ2-7,TRBD1
CASSQPGQFYEQYF,TGCGCCAGCAGCCAACCCGGACAATTTTACGAGCAGTACTTC,TRBV4-1,-,TRBJ2-7,-
CASSLIGNQPQHF,TGTGCCAGCAGTTTAATCGGGAATCAGCCCCAGCATTTT,TRBV28,few,TRBJ1-5,-
CASSPGPGQDFMNTEAFF,TGTGCCAGCAGTCCTGGGCCGGGACAAGACTTTATGAACACTGAAGCTTTCTTT,TRBV27,-,TRBJ1-1,-
CAWNYRDNQPQHF,TGTGCCTGGAATTACAGGGACAATCAGCCCCAGCATTTT,TRBV30,-,TRBJ1-5,-
CASSLGAAEQYF,TGTGCCAGCAGCTTAGGGGCCGCCGAGCAGTACTTC,TRBV7-8,-,TRBJ2-7,-